Listed here are 10 T cell receptor beta chains from one sample, sequenced in a study of beta chain features in type 1 diabetes. The authors reverse transcribed all of the isolated RNA, so sequencing captured expressed TCRB transcripts. Here immunoSEQ multiplex PCR was the method, and the copy in TCRdb shows in-frame clones only, minus some. The data show fewer than 250,000 clones, 14% seen once. Sequenced sample: naive CD4+ T cells from blood. These receptors all stem from a woman aged 40 to 49 in good health.

This clone was counted a few times. The rearrangement uses TRBV4-3 and TRBJ2-1; 11 bases align to TRBD2. The germline gives CDR1 LGHNA, CDR2 YSLEER. V trimming: 1 base; J trimming: 9 bases; junction bases outside the gene matches: 5. The CDR3 has 15 residues. Here the CDR3 DNA reads TGCGCCAGCAGCCAAGCGGGGACTAGCGGACTTGAGCAGTTCTTC. It encodes CASSQAGTSGLEQFF.

This clone was detected only once. As DNA, the CDR3 is TGTGCCACCAGCAGATTGACAGGGGGTACTGTGGATGAGCAGTTCTTC. Translating it yields CATSRLTGGTVDEQFF. The chain joins TRBV15 to TRBJ2-1, with 9 bases aligning to TRBD1. V was pared by 2 bases and J by 8 bases, with 10 bases of the junction left unmatched. Germline V gives CDR1 LNHNV, CDR2 YYDKDF (reference sequence). The length of the CDR3 is 16 residues. Drawing the rest from reference TRBV15 and TRBJ2-1, the complete variable domain is DAMVIQNPRYQVTQFGKPVTLSCSQTLNHNVMYWYQQKSSQAPKLLFHYYDKDFNNEADTPDNFQSRRPNTSFCFLDIRSPGLGDTAMYLCATSRLTGGTVDEQFFGPGTRLTVL.

This clone occurred a few times. This CDR3 reads CASRESGGLRDTQYF. The CDR3 nucleotides read TGTGCCAGCAGAGAGAGCGGGGGCCTCCGGGATACGCAGTATTTT. V is TRBV14 and J is TRBJ2-3; 8 bases are a match to TRBD2. V lost 6 bases, J lost 6 bases, and 11 bases stayed unmatched. Germline V lookup: CDR1 SGHDN, CDR2 FVKESK. The CDR3 consists of 15 residues. The whole variable domain, filled in from reference TRBV14 and TRBJ2-3, reads EAGVTQFPSHSVIEKGQTVTLRCDPISGHDNLYWYRRVMGKEIKFLLHFVKESKQDESGMPNNRFLAERTGGTYSTLKVQPAELEDSGVYFCASRESGGLRDTQYFGPGTRLTVL.

V usage is TRBV20-1 and J usage is TRBJ1-2, with a weak D call TRBD1 (5 bases). V was clipped by 3 bases and J by 8 bases, with 10 bases between them. There are 11 residues in the CDR3. Germline V gene lookup returns CDR1 DFQATT and CDR2 SNEGSKA (reference sequence). CDR3 residues: CSASPSGGYTF. For the CDR3, the DNA is TGCAGTGCTAGTCCCTCAGGGGGCTACACCTTC.

This clone appeared a few times. The J gene is TRBJ1-1, the V gene TRBV28; the D gene is possibly TRBD1 (5 bases). V dropped 6 bases and J dropped 0 bases, with 11 bases sitting between them. Germline CDR1 is MDHEN and CDR2 is SYDVKM. The CDR3 runs 14 residues. The CDR3 region has the DNA TGTGCCAGCAGGACCGGAGGGGTGAACACTGAAGCTTTCTTT. Protein product: CASRTGGVNTEAFF.

This chain uses TRBV9 with TRBJ2-1; unclear D gene. Trimming shortened V by 4 bases and J by 4 bases, and 12 bases separated the two germline ends. CDR1 SGDLS and CDR2 YYNGEE come from the germline V gene. This CDR3 spans 14 amino acids. As DNA, the CDR3 is TGTGCCAGCAGCCCACCAGGCGTTTACAATGAGCAGTTCTTC. It specifies CASSPPGVYNEQFF.

The chain recombines TRBV5-1 with TRBJ1-1; 12 nucleotides line up with TRBD1. CDR1 and CDR2 from the germline V gene are SGHRS and YFSETQ. V shed 0 bases, J shed 7 bases, and the junction held 7 bases outside the gene matches. The CDR3 is made up of 16 amino acids. CDR3 residues: CASSLEGDRGLIEAFF. The CDR3 nucleotides read TGCGCCAGCAGCTTGGAGGGGGACAGGGGGCTTATTGAAGCTTTCTTT.

The sample holds a few counts of this clone. The chain has TRBV27 and TRBJ1-2, with 7 bases aligning to TRBD1. The CDR3 runs 15 residues. The J segment lost 0 bases and the V segment lost 2 bases, leaving 3 bases of the junction unmatched. Germline V gives CDR1 MNHEY, CDR2 SMNVEV (reference sequence). Here the CDR3 reads CASSLGQGANYGYTF. Here the CDR3 DNA reads TGTGCCAGCAGTTTAGGGCAGGGGGCTAACTATGGCTACACCTTC.

This clone was recorded a few times. V is TRBV10-3 and J is TRBJ2-7; D ambiguous. The germline CDR1 and CDR2 sequences are ENHRY and SYGVKD. V was trimmed by 4 bases and J by 2 bases, leaving 9 bases between them. The CDR3 has 13 amino acids. The DNA for the CDR3 is TGTGCCATCAGTGCGCTACTGACCTACGAGCAGTACTTC. Translated: CAISALLTYEQYF.

There are a few counts of this clone. The J gene is TRBJ1-2, the V gene TRBV7-9; D is uncertain. The V end was cut by 5 bases, the J end by 4 bases, with 26 bases between. There are 18 residues in the CDR3. The germline gives CDR1 SEHNR, CDR2 FQNEAQ (reference sequence). The CDR3 nucleotides are TGTGCCAGCAGCCCCACCGCTGGAGGGTCCACCTTCAGCTATGGCTACACCTTC. Translating it yields CASSPTAGGSTFSYGYTF. Supplemented by reference TRBV7-9 and TRBJ1-2, the full variable domain reads DTGVSQNPRHKITKRGQNVTFRCDPISEHNRLYWYRQTLGQGPEFLTYFQNEAQLEKSRLLSDRFSAERPKGSFSTLEIQRTEQGDSAMYLCASSPTAGGSTFSYGYTFGSGTRLTVV.